One sample yielded the 27 T cell receptor beta chains listed below, sequenced in a study of blood T cell repertoires in COVID-19. Sequencing was performed with immunoSEQ multiplex PCR; in TCRdb, only in-frame clones are kept and a portion is missing. Here the sample spans fewer than 700,000 clones, 85% to 90% being singletons. Source material: peripheral blood. The receptors here all came from a woman between 50 and 59 years old with COVID-19, enrolled during active disease.

The chain carries TRBV19 and TRBJ1-5; no clear D. CDR3 length: 15 amino acids. Looked up from germline, CDR1 is LNHDA and CDR2 is SQIVND (reference sequence). V was shortened by 3 bases and J by 1 base, with 10 bases between the two germline ends. CDR3 region: CASSMDFGSNQPQHF. CDR3 bases: TGTGCCAGTAGTATGGACTTTGGAAGCAATCAGCCCCAGCATTTT.

The V and J genes are TRBV28 and TRBJ1-3; the match to TRBD1 covers 7 bases. CDR1 and CDR2 from the germline V gene are MDHEN and SYDVKM. The J segment lost 0 bases and the V segment lost 11 bases, leaving 10 bases of the junction unmatched. CDR3 length equals 15 residues. The CDR3 spells CAGLQGLSSGNTIYF. In nucleotides, the CDR3 is TGTGCCGGATTACAGGGGCTCAGCTCTGGAAACACCATATATTTT. The entire variable domain, with the rest obtained from reference TRBV28 and TRBJ1-3, is as follows: DVKVTQSSRYLVKRTGEKVFLECVQDMDHENMFWYRQDPGLGLRLIYFSYDVKMKEKGDIPEGYSVSREKKERFSLILESASTNQTSMYLCAGLQGLSSGNTIYFGEGSWLTVV.

The gene calls are TRBV6-5 and TRBJ2-1; the match to TRBD1 covers 9 bases. Germline lookup yields CDR1 MNHEY and CDR2 SVGAGI. Losses at the gene ends were 9 bases for V and 5 bases for J; bases not matched to a gene: 5. This CDR3 comprises 13 residues. In nucleotides, the CDR3 is TGTGCCAGTGGGACAGGGTGGGACAATGAGCAGTTCTTC. Its protein product is CASGTGWDNEQFF.

The V call is TRBV19, the J call TRBJ1-1, with D perhaps matching TRBD1 (6 bases). V lost 7 bases to trimming and J lost 3 bases, with 15 bases between them. Germline CDR1 is LNHDA and CDR2 is SQIVND (reference sequence). The CDR3 runs to 14 residues. The CDR3 loop reads CASTHLGGDTEAFF. For the CDR3, the DNA is TGTGCCAGTACCCACTTAGGGGGGGACACTGAAGCTTTCTTT.

This clone showed up just once. The chain employs TRBV10-1 and TRBJ2-5, with 12 bases identical to TRBD2. This CDR3 comprises 17 residues. CDR1 and CDR2 from the germline V gene are WNHNN and SYGVQD (reference sequence). V dropped 8 bases and J dropped 5; count of bases not matched to a gene: 15. In DNA form, the CDR3 reads TGCGCCAGCGCCGAATTTTCTAGCGGGGGGGCGGATGAGACCCAGTACTTC. Residues: CASAEFSSGGADETQYF.

With respect to this clone: This sample includes further DNA sequences coding for the same CDR3. The chain recombines TRBV30 with TRBJ1-5, with 9 bases identical to TRBD1. The CDR3 sequence is 14 residues long. CDR1 is GTSNPN and CDR2 is SVGIG in the germline V gene (reference sequence). V was clipped by 2 bases and J by 4 bases; unmatched bases: 3. The CDR3 reads CAWSSGQGNQPQHF. The CDR3 bases are TGTGCCTGGAGTAGTGGACAGGGGAATCAGCCCCAGCATTTT.

The chain couples TRBV6-5 to TRBJ1-5, with 8 positions matching TRBD1. This CDR3 is 13 amino acids long. V shed 5 bases, J shed 5 bases, and the junction held 2 bases outside the gene matches. Looked up from germline, CDR1 is MNHEY and CDR2 is SVGAGI. The CDR3 sequence is CASSLDRDQPQHF. The CDR3 nucleotides read TGTGCCAGCAGTCTGGACAGGGATCAGCCCCAGCATTTT.

The J gene is TRBJ2-7, the V gene TRBV29-1; TRBD2 aligns across 10 bases. The V and J ends lost 1 base and 9 bases, in that order; junction bases with no gene match: 9. Germline assignment: CDR1 SQVTM and CDR2 ANQGSEA. The CDR3 covers 14 residues. This CDR3 reads CSVEGQRGGAAQYF. The CDR3, as DNA: TGCAGCGTTGAAGGACAGCGGGGGGGCGCGGCGCAGTACTTC.

The rearrangement joins TRBV10-2 to TRBJ2-5; D possibly corresponds to TRBD1 (5 bases). V lost 5 bases and J lost 3, with 10 bases in between. CDR1 is WSHSY, CDR2 SAAADI, per germline. The CDR3 length is 13 residues. DNA for the CDR3: TGCGCCAGCAGTCCCCAGGGAAAAGAGACCCAGTACTTC. It translates to CASSPQGKETQYF.

The chain employs TRBV7-9 and TRBJ1-4; D unresolved. V was cut by 3 bases and J by 2 bases, with 7 bases left in between. Per the germline V gene, CDR1 is SEHNR and CDR2 is FQNEAQ (reference sequence). This CDR3 comprises 14 residues. Here the CDR3 DNA reads TGTGCCAGCAGCTTCCTACAGACTAATGAAAAACTGTTTTTT. This encodes CASSFLQTNEKLFF. The entire variable domain, with the rest obtained from reference TRBV7-9 and TRBJ1-4, is as follows: DTGVSQNPRHKITKRGQNVTFRCDPISEHNRLYWYRQTLGQGPEFLTYFQNEAQLEKSRLLSDRFSAERPKGSFSTLEIQRTEQGDSAMYLCASSFLQTNEKLFFGSGTQLSVL.

The chain combines TRBV6-4 with TRBJ2-7; D possibly corresponds to TRBD2 (5 bases). Germline lookup yields CDR1 MRHNA and CDR2 SNTAGT. The CDR3 is made up of 13 amino acids. The V gene lost 4 bases and the J gene lost 3 bases, with 10 bases spanning the gap. This CDR3 reads CASSVGVDYEQYF. The CDR3 nucleotides read TGTGCCAGCAGTGTCGGGGTGGACTACGAGCAGTACTTC.

V gene TRBV5-6 combines with J gene TRBJ1-2; 8 bases map to TRBD1. The CDR3 has 15 amino acids. The J segment lost 5 bases and the V segment lost 6 bases, leaving 12 bases of the junction unmatched. The germline gives CDR1 SGHDT, CDR2 YYEEEE. DNA of the CDR3: TGTGCCAGCATTTGGGGCCAGGGGGCACGATATGGCTACACCTTC. Amino acids: CASIWGQGARYGYTF.

This clone turned up a few times. This chain connects TRBV2 to TRBJ1-6; D unclear. In germline, CDR1 is SNHLY, CDR2 FYNNEI. V was pared by 10 bases and J by 0 bases, with 16 bases between. The CDR3 totals 16 residues. CDR3 loop: CATTPDSISYNSPLHF. The CDR3 DNA reads as TGTGCCACCACCCCAGACTCTATCTCCTATAATTCACCCCTCCACTTT.

The chain carries TRBV27 and TRBJ2-3; 7 bases are a match to TRBD1. The junction had 1 base not matched to a gene; V was cut back by 7 bases and J by 0 bases. This CDR3 has 13 residues. Germline lookup yields CDR1 MNHEY and CDR2 SMNVEV (reference sequence). CDR3 sequence: CASTTGSTDTQYF. The DNA for the CDR3 is TGTGCCAGCACGACAGGGAGCACAGATACGCAGTATTTT.

The CDR3 region is CASSVRGGANTEAFF. In DNA, the CDR3 is TGTGCCAGCAGCGTCCGAGGGGGGGCGAACACTGAAGCTTTCTTT. The genes are TRBV9 and TRBJ1-1, with a tentative D call TRBD1 (6 bases). The CDR3 loop spans 15 amino acids. Germline V gene sequence: CDR1 SGDLS, CDR2 YYNGEE. Trimming took 2 bases from V and 1 from J, leaving 12 bases between them.

The J gene is TRBJ1-4, the V gene TRBV3-1 (or the pseudogene TRBV3-2), with 11 bases fitting TRBD1. Germline V gives CDR1 LGHDT, CDR2 YNNKEL (reference sequence). The V gene end was trimmed by 3 bases and the J gene end by 8 bases; junction bases not matched to a gene: 5. The CDR3 has 15 amino acids. This CDR3 reads CASSHYGQGAEKLFF. DNA for the CDR3: TGTGCCAGCAGCCACTACGGACAGGGGGCGGAAAAACTGTTTTTT.

The chain joins TRBV10-1 to TRBJ1-3, with TRBD1 identical over 7 bases. Germline assignment: CDR1 WNHNN and CDR2 SYGVQD (reference sequence). CDR3 length equals 16 residues. V shed 0 bases, J shed 2 bases, and the junction held 4 bases outside the gene matches. Written as DNA, the CDR3 is TGCGCCAGCAGTGAGTCGGGGGACAGCCCTGGAAACACCATATATTTT. This gives the protein CASSESGDSPGNTIYF.

J is TRBJ1-1 and V is TRBV5-4; D is uncertain. CDR1 is SGHNT, CDR2 YYREEE, per germline (reference sequence). CDR3 length: 14 amino acids. The V end was cut by 1 base, the J end by 7 bases, with 14 bases between. The CDR3 is CASSLWPVADEAFF. CDR3 bases: TGTGCCAGCAGCTTGTGGCCAGTAGCTGATGAAGCTTTCTTT. The full variable domain, rest sourced from reference TRBV5-4 and TRBJ1-1, is ETGVTQSPTHLIKTRGQQVTLRCSSQSGHNTVSWYQQALGQGPQFIFQYYREEENGRGNFPPRFSGLQFPNYSSELNVNALELDDSALYLCASSLWPVADEAFFGQGTRLTVV.

The chain is built from TRBV12-3 or TRBV12-4 and TRBJ1-2; possible D gene TRBD1, 5 bases. Trimming removed 4 bases at V and 4 bases at J, with 10 bases between. The CDR3 has 13 amino acids. The CDR3, as DNA: TGTGCCAGCAGTTCAGGGCCGTCCTATGGCTACACCTTC. Translated, it gives CASSSGPSYGYTF.

This chain uses TRBV28 with TRBJ2-1, with unresolved D. Trimming took off 3 bases at V and 0 bases at J, with 9 bases between the two ends. This CDR3 has 15 residues. Looked up from germline, CDR1 is MDHEN and CDR2 is SYDVKM. CDR3 in amino acids: CASSLAKSSYNEQFF. In nucleotides, the CDR3 is TGTGCCAGCAGTTTGGCAAAAAGCTCCTACAATGAGCAGTTCTTC.

The rearrangement joins TRBV27 to TRBJ2-3; 9 nucleotides line up with TRBD2. Per germline, CDR1 MNHEY and CDR2 SMNVEV (reference sequence). V lost 8 bases and J lost 2; bases outside the gene matches: 14. This CDR3 spans 17 amino acids. The CDR3 sequence is CASSSSRIAGDTDTQYF. In DNA, the CDR3 is TGTGCCAGCTCCTCTTCCCGAATAGCGGGGGACACAGATACGCAGTATTTT.

The chain has TRBV5-1 and TRBJ2-7, with 14 nucleotides matching TRBD2. With V trimmed by 5 bases and J by 7 bases, 5 bases remained unmatched. CDR1 is SGHRS and CDR2 is YFSETQ in the germline V gene. The CDR3 is 14 residues long. The CDR3 DNA is TGCGCCAGCAGGTTGACTAGCGGGGGGGCAGAGCAGTACTTC. It is translated as CASRLTSGGAEQYF.

The chain joins TRBV3-1 (or the pseudogene TRBV3-2) to TRBJ2-2, with TRBD1 as a possible D gene (5 bases). Between the trimmed V and J ends, which lost 6 bases and 5 bases, there was a span of 16 bases. Germline assignment: CDR1 LGHDT and CDR2 YNNKEL (reference sequence). This CDR3 is built from 15 residues. The CDR3: CASRSRGSSTGELFF. DNA for the CDR3: TGTGCCAGCAGGAGTAGGGGCAGCTCGACCGGGGAGCTGTTTTTT.

A remark on this clone: Other DNA sequences in the same sample also yield this CDR3. V usage is TRBV9 and J usage is TRBJ2-5, with 15 bases matching TRBD2. V shed 2 bases and J 1 base; nucleotides not matched to a gene: 0. Germline V CDR1 and CDR2: SGDLS, YYNGEE. The CDR3 contains 16 residues. The DNA of the CDR3 is TGTGCCAGCAGCGTGGGACTAGCGGGGGGCCAAGAGACCCAGTACTTC. Its translation: CASSVGLAGGQETQYF.

DNA of the CDR3: TGTGCCAGCAGCAGGACTAGCGGGGGACGATATACGCAGTATTTT. This encodes CASSRTSGGRYTQYF. The V and J genes are TRBV9 and TRBJ2-3; 13 nucleotides agree with TRBD2. The CDR3 consists of 15 residues. Per germline, CDR1 SGDLS and CDR2 YYNGEE. V shed 4 bases, J shed 7 bases, and the junction held 6 bases outside the gene matches.

The rearrangement uses TRBV28 and TRBJ1-1, with 10 bases lining up with TRBD1. This CDR3 spans 14 amino acids. Per germline, CDR1 MDHEN and CDR2 SYDVKM. J gave up 6 bases and V 5 bases, and 6 bases lay outside the gene matches. The CDR3 is CASSRQGAAAEAFF. In DNA form, the CDR3 reads TGTGCCAGCAGTAGACAGGGGGCGGCGGCTGAAGCTTTCTTT.

A single count supports this clone. The V call is TRBV9, the J call TRBJ1-4, with 10 positions matching TRBD1. Germline CDR1 and CDR2: SGDLS and YYNGEE. Germline trimming cut 3 bases from V and 8 bases from J; bases unmatched to any gene: 7. The CDR3 is 15 residues long. The CDR3 DNA follows: TGTGCCAGCAGCGGATCCGGGACAGGGGACGAAAAACTGTTTTTT. Its translation: CASSGSGTGDEKLFF.